The present T cell receptor (beta chain) was sequenced within a study of beta chain features in type 1 diabetes. Since all of the isolated RNA was reverse transcribed, expressed TCRB transcripts were what got sequenced. Clones were read by immunoSEQ multiplex PCR, and TCRdb kept only the in-frame ones, dropping some. The data show 600,000 to 650,000 clones, around a sixth seen once. Per the germline V gene, CDR1 is MNHEY and CDR2 is SVGAGI. This CDR3 has 12 residues. Trimming cost V 8 bases and J 6 bases, with 10 bases left between them. Overall study findings and caveats: TCRB CDR3s were moderately but significantly shorter in Type 1 diabetes patients in all four CD4+ subsets.

As concerns this clone: The antigen remains unidentified.

The sequencing input was naive CD4+ T cells from blood. The receptor comes from a man between 18 and 29 years old in good health. The V call is TRBV6-5, the J call TRBJ1-4; D not resolved. CDR3: CASAAPDEKLFF. The CDR3 region has the DNA TGTGCCAGCGCCGCCCCGGATGAAAAACTGTTTTTT.